The 3 T cell receptor beta chains below were found in one sample sequenced in a study of human T cells and chemical hapten exposure. TCRdb redid the calling of the RACE reads with MiXCR, one entry per CDR3 protein. The sample holds nearly 350,000 distinct CDR3 sequences; around 7% are singletons and the top ten take roughly 7.9%. Stated time point: patch test 1, 2 weeks after DPC sensitization. Specified treatment: therapeutic diphenylcyclopropenone sensitization with weekly scalp DPC. This specimen consisted of whole blood, obtained in connection with sensitization to the hapten diphenylcyclopropenone (DPC). These receptors came from a young woman with alopecia areata. Some clones in this sample may be carry-over from other donors' samples.

This clonotype showed up just a few times. The chain has TRBV12-3 or TRBV12-4 and TRBJ2-5; the D gene is possibly TRBD2 (6 bases). The CDR3 covers 13 residues. Trimming removed 6 bases at V and 5 bases at J, with 13 bases between. CDR3 nucleotides: TGTGCCAGCAGATCGGGACTCGGGGAGACCCAGTACTTC. Its translation: CASRSGLGETQYF.

This clonotype was recorded at least ten times. The V gene is TRBV5-6, the J gene TRBJ1-2; D ambiguous. In germline, CDR1 is SGHDT, CDR2 YYEEEE. The CDR3 consists of 13 residues. V was clipped by 0 bases and J by 4 bases, with 7 bases between them. The CDR3 reads CASSLEGTYGYTF. The CDR3 DNA is TGTGCCAGCAGCTTGGAAGGCACCTATGGCTACACCTTC. The variable domain in full, completed from reference TRBV5-6 and TRBJ1-2, reads DAGVTQSPTHLIKTRGQQVTLRCSPKSGHDTVSWYQQALGQGPQFIFQYYEEEERQRGNFPDRFSGHQFPNYSSELNVNALLLGDSALYLCASSLEGTYGYTFGSGTRLTVV.

The chain joins TRBV12-3 or TRBV12-4 to TRBJ2-7; maybe TRBD1 (7 bases). The V gene lost 5 bases and the J gene lost 6 bases, with 17 bases spanning the gap. The CDR3 is 14 residues long. CDR3 nucleotide sequence: TGTGCCAGCAGTAACAGACAGGGAGGAGGCGAGCAGTACTTC. This codes for CASSNRQGGGEQYF.